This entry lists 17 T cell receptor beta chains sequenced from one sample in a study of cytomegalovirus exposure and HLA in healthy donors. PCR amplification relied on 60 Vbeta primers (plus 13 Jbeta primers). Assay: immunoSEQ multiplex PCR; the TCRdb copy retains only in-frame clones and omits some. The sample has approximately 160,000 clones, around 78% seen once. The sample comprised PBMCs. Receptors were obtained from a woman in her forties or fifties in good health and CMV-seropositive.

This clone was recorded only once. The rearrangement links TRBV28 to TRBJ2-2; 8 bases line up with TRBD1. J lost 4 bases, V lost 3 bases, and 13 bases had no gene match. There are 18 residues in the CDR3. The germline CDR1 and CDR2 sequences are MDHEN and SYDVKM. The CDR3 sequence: CASSFQGVGGQATGELFF. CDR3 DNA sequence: TGTGCCAGCAGTTTCCAGGGGGTTGGGGGACAGGCCACCGGGGAGCTGTTTTTT.

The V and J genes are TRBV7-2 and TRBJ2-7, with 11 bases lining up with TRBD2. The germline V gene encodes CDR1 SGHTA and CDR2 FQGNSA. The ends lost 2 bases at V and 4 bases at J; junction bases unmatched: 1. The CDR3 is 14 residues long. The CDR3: CASSLLAGGYEQYF. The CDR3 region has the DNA TGTGCCAGCAGCTTACTAGCGGGGGGTTACGAGCAGTACTTC.

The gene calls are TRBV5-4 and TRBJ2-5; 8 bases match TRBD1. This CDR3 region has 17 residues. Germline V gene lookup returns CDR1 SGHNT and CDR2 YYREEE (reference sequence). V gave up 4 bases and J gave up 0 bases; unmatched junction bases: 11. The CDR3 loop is CASSPNPQGAHQETQYF. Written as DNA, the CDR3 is TGTGCCAGCAGCCCAAACCCCCAGGGGGCGCACCAAGAGACCCAGTACTTC.

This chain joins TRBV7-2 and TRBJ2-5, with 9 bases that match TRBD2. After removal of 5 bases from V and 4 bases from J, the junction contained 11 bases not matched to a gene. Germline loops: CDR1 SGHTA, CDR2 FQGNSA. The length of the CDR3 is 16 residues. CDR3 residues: CASSRRGGGAVETQYF. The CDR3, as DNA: TGTGCCAGCAGCAGACGCGGCGGGGGGGCTGTAGAGACCCAGTACTTC.

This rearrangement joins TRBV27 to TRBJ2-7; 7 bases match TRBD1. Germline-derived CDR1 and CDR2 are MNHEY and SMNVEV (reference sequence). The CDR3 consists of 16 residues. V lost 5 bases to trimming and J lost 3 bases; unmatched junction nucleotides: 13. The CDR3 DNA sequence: TGTGCCAGCAGTCCCTCCGGGACCCAGGGGGACTACGAGCAGTACTTC. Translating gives CASSPSGTQGDYEQYF.

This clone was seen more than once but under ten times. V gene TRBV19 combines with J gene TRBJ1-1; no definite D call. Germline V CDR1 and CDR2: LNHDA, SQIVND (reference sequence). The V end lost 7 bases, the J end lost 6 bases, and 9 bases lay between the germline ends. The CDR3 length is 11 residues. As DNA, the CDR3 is TGTGCCAGTAAGCGGGTCGCTGAAGCTTTCTTT. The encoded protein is CASKRVAEAFF.

The CDR3 reads CASSARLAGGVVADTQYF. As DNA, the CDR3 is TGTGCCAGCAGCGCCCGACTAGCGGGGGGGGTTGTAGCAGATACGCAGTATTTT. The chain uses TRBV11-3 and TRBJ2-3; 14 nucleotides agree with TRBD2. Trimming cost V 5 bases and J 4 bases; bases outside gene matches: 11. CDR3 length: 18 amino acids. The germline V gene encodes CDR1 SGHNT and CDR2 YENEEA. Full variable domain (missing parts from reference TRBV11-3 and TRBJ2-3): EAGVVQSPRYKIIEKKQPVAFWCNPISGHNTLYWYLQNLGQGPELLIRYENEEAVDDSQLPKDRFSAERLKGVDSTLKIQPAELGDSAVYLCASSARLAGGVVADTQYFGPGTRLTVL.

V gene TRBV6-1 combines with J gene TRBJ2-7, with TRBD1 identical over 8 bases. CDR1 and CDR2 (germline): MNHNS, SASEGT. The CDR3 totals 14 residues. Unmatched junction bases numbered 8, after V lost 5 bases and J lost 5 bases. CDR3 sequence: CASSNNRGYDEQYF. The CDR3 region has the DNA TGTGCCAGCAGTAATAACAGGGGGTATGACGAGCAGTACTTC.

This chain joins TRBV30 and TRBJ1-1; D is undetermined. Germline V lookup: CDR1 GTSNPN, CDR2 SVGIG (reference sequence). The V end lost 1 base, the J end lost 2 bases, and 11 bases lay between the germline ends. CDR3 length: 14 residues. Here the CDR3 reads CAWSGAKINTEAFF. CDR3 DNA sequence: TGTGCCTGGAGTGGGGCCAAGATTAACACTGAAGCTTTCTTT.

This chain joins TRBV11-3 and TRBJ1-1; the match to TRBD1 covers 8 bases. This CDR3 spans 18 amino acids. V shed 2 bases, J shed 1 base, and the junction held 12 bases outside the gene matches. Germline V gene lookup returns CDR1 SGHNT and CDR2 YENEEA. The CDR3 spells CASSLRGYWGQENTEAFF. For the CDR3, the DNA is TGTGCCAGCAGCTTAAGGGGGTACTGGGGACAGGAGAACACTGAAGCTTTCTTT.

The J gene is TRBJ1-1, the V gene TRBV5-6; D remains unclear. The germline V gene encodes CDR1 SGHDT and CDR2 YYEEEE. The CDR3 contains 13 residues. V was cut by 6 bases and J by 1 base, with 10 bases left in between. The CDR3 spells CASNEVRNTEAFF. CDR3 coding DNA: TGTGCCAGCAACGAGGTGAGGAACACTGAAGCTTTCTTT.

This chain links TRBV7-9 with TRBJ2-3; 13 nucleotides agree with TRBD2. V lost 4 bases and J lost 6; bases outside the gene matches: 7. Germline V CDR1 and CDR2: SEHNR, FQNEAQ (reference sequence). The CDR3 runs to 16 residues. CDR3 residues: CASSSGLAGVSDTQYF. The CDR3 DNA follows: TGTGCCAGCAGCTCCGGACTAGCGGGAGTTTCTGATACGCAGTATTTT.

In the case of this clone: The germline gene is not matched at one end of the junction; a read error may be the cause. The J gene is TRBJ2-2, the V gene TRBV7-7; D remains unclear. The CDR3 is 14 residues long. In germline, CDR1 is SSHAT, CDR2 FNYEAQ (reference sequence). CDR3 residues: CASSLERNTGELFF. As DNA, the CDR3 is TGTGCTAGCAGCTTAGAGCGGAACACCGGGGAGCTGTTTTTT.

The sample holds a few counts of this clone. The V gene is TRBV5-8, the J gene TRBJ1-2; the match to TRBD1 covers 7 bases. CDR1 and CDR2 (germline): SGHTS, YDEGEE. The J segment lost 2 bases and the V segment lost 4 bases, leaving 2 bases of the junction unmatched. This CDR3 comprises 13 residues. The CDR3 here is CASSRGQNYGYTF. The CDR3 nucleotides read TGTGCCAGCAGCCGGGGACAGAACTATGGCTACACCTTC.

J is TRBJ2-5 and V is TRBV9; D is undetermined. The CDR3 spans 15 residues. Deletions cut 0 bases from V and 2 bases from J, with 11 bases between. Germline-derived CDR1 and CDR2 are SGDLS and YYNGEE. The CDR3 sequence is CASSVVSGAQETQYF. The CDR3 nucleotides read TGTGCCAGCAGCGTAGTATCCGGAGCGCAAGAGACCCAGTACTTC.

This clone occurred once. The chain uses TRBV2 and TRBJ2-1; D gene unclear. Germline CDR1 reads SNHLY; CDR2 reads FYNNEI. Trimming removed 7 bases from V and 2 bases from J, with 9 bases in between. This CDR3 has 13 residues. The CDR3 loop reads CASTPDTYNEQFF. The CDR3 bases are TGTGCCAGCACCCCAGACACCTACAATGAGCAGTTCTTC.

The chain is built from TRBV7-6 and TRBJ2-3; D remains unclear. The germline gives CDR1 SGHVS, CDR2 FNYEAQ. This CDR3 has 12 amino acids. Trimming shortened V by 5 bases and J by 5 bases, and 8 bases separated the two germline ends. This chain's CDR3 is CASSPAVDTQYF. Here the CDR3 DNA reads TGTGCCAGCAGCCCTGCGGTAGATACGCAGTATTTT. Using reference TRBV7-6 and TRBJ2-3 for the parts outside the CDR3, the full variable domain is GAGVSQSPRYKVTKRGQDVALRCDPISGHVSLYWYRQALGQGPEFLTYFNYEAQQDKSGLPNDRFSAERPEGSISTLTIQRTEQRDSAMYRCASSPAVDTQYFGPGTRLTVL.